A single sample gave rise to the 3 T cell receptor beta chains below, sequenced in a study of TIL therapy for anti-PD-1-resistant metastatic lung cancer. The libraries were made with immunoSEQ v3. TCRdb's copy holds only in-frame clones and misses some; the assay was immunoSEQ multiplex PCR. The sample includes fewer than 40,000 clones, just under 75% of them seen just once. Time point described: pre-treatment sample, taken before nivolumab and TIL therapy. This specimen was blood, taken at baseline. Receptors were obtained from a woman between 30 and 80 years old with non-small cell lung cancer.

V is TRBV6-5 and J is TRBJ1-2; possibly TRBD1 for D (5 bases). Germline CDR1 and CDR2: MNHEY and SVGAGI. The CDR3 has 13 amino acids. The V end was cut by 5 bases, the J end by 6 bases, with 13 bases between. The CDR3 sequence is CASSEAGGDGYTF. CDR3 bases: TGTGCCAGCAGTGAAGCGGGAGGGGATGGCTACACCTTC.

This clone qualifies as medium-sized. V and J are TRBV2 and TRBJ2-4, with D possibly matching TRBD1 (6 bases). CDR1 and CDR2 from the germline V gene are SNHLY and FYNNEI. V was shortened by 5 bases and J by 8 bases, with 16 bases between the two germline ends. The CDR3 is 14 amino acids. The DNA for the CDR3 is TGTGCCAGCAGTCCTAAACAGGGTACGGACATTCAGTACTTC. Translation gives CASSPKQGTDIQYF.

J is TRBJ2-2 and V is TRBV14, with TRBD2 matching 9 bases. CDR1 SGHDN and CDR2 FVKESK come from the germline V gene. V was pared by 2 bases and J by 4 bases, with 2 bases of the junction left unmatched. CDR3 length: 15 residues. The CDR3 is CASSQLAGFTGELFF. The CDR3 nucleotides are TGTGCCAGCAGCCAACTAGCGGGGTTCACCGGGGAGCTGTTTTTT.